This entry features one T cell receptor (beta chain) sequence. The CDR3 is 16 residues long. V trimming: 0 bases; J trimming: 6 bases; junction bases outside the gene matches: 7. From germline, CDR1 is LGHDT and CDR2 YNNKEL (reference sequence). The sample originates from a study of blood T cell repertoires in COVID-19. The wider study: The study drew acute and convalescent COVID-19 samples from the United States, Italy and Spain. PBMCs, B-cell-depleted T cells, or T cells were the source of the cDNA or gDNA that made up the material.

Study processing details: How many nucleated cells were present was estimated from reference gene primer amplification. Produced via immunoSEQ multiplex PCR; TCRdb's table is partial and in-frame only. V and J calls and clone size are given by that table; D and trimming were obtained from the DNA. The data hold 120,000 or so clones, with around 87% observed a single time. The specimen was peripheral blood. The gene calls are TRBV3-1 (or the pseudogene TRBV3-2) and TRBJ2-3; TRBD2 aligns across 9 bases. The TCR sequence derives from a man aged 45-65 years with acute or convalescent COVID-19. This chain's CDR3 is CASSQDRLAGSDTQYF. Written as DNA, the CDR3 is TGTGCCAGCAGCCAAGATCGCCTAGCGGGAAGTGATACGCAGTATTTT.